The 12 T cell receptor beta chains given below trace back to one sample, sequenced in a study of cytomegalovirus exposure and HLA in healthy donors. The primer mix had 60 Vbeta and 13 Jbeta primers. Libraries were prepared by immunoSEQ multiplex PCR; TCRdb keeps only in-frame clonotypes and omits some of them. The data hold approximately 100,000 clones, with around four fifths observed a single time. Sequencing used PBMCs. The source is a man in his forties or fifties in good health and CMV-seronegative.

V gene TRBV5-1 combines with J gene TRBJ2-1; 9 nucleotides agree with TRBD2. There are 16 residues in the CDR3. Looked up from germline, CDR1 is SGHRS and CDR2 is YFSETQ. J was trimmed by 1 base and V by 5 bases; bases with no gene match: 7. CDR3 nucleotides: TGCGCCAGCAGGGAGGCGGGGGGGCCTTCCTACAATGAGCAGTTCTTC. Translating it yields CASREAGGPSYNEQFF.

The chain uses TRBV7-3 and TRBJ1-5, with TRBD1 as a possible D gene (5 bases). The CDR3 is 15 residues long. Germline CDR1 and CDR2: SGHTA and FQGTGA. V lost 2 bases to trimming and J lost 4 bases, with 12 bases between them. For the CDR3, the DNA is TGTGCCAGCAGCTTATATGGGGGGGAAAATCAGCCCCAGCATTTT. Encoded protein: CASSLYGGENQPQHF.

The V call is TRBV2, the J call TRBJ2-1; TRBD2 might be the D (6 bases). The CDR3 has 14 amino acids. The V end lost 7 bases, the J end lost 5 bases, and 15 bases lay between the germline ends. In germline, CDR1 is SNHLY, CDR2 FYNNEI. CDR3 bases: TGTGCCAGCAATTTGGGGGGATCAAACAATGAGCAGTTCTTC. This codes for CASNLGGSNNEQFF.

Remarks on this clone: The conserved final phenylalanine or tryptophan is absent from the CDR3, which likely points to a read error. No DNA is shown, since the ends of the CDR3 on it are uncertain; the CDR3 is the one TCRdb lists. This chain uses TRBV7-9 with TRBJ1-1; TRBD1 is the table's D call, not checked against the DNA. Looked up from germline, CDR1 is SEHNR and CDR2 is FQNEAQ (reference sequence). The CDR3 is made up of 13 amino acids, end residues included. CDR3 sequence: CASSHIRQDKLKS.

The V call is TRBV6-6, the J call TRBJ2-1; D is uncertain. The CDR3 extends over 14 amino acids. V was clipped by 3 bases and J by 7 bases, with 13 bases between them. Per the germline V gene, CDR1 is MNHNY and CDR2 is SVGAGI (reference sequence). CDR3 bases: TGTGCCAGCAGTTATGCCTCGCCTAGGAATGAGCAGTTCTTC. Amino acids: CASSYASPRNEQFF.

This clone showed up just a few times. V usage is TRBV5-1 and J usage is TRBJ2-5, with 11 positions matching TRBD1. The germline V gene has CDR1 SGHRS and CDR2 YFSETQ. V was pared by 3 bases and J by 5 bases, with 12 bases of the junction left unmatched. The CDR3 has 17 residues. CDR3 protein: CASSYGTGGDKRETQYF. Written as DNA, the CDR3 is TGCGCCAGCAGCTATGGGACAGGGGGTGATAAGCGGGAGACCCAGTACTTC.

Only one count was recorded for this clone. The V gene is TRBV5-6, the J gene TRBJ1-1, with D tentatively TRBD1 (6 bases). Between the trimmed V and J ends, which lost 2 bases and 5 bases, there was a span of 13 bases. CDR3 size: 14 residues. Per the germline V gene, CDR1 is SGHDT and CDR2 is YYEEEE. The CDR3 sequence is CASSFGAGDTEAFF. The CDR3 nucleotides are TGTGCCAGCAGCTTCGGCGCAGGGGATACTGAAGCTTTCTTT.

About this clone: One end of the junction is discordant with germline, which a read error may explain. In nucleotides, the CDR3 is TGTGCCAGCAGTGACACAGGCCAACCACCCCTCCTCTTT. Protein: CASSDTGQPPLLF. The chain employs TRBV5-4 and TRBJ1-6; maybe TRBD1 (5 bases). This CDR3 spans 13 amino acids. Germline V gene sequence: CDR1 SGHNT, CDR2 YYREEE (reference sequence).

This clone showed up just once. The gene calls are TRBV5-1 and TRBJ1-6; 9 nucleotides match TRBD1. The germline CDR1 and CDR2 sequences are SGHRS and YFSETQ. V gave up 5 bases and J gave up 7 bases; unmatched junction bases: 4. The CDR3 is 14 residues long. In DNA, the CDR3 is TGCGCCAGCAGGGATGGACAGGGGAATTCACCCCTCCACTTT. Amino acids: CASRDGQGNSPLHF. The complete variable domain, with remaining parts taken from reference TRBV5-1 and TRBJ1-6, reads KAGVTQTPRYLIKTRGQQVTLSCSPISGHRSVSWYQQTPGQGLQFLFEYFSETQRNKGNFPGRFSGRQFSNSRSEMNVSTLELGDSALYLCASRDGQGNSPLHFGNGTRLTVT.

This sequence joins TRBV6-4 and TRBJ1-2, with 10 positions matching TRBD1. Germline V gene sequence: CDR1 MRHNA, CDR2 SNTAGT. This CDR3 region has 14 residues. The ends lost 6 bases at V and 8 bases at J; junction bases unmatched: 9. CDR3 nucleotides: TGTGCCAGCAGCGCGGGACAGGGGACCGGAGGCTACACCTTC. Translation gives CASSAGQGTGGYTF.

In its sample, this clone was seen once. The V call is TRBV5-1, the J call TRBJ2-2, with TRBD2 identical over 8 bases. V lost 7 bases, J lost 0 bases, and 5 bases stayed unmatched. CDR1 SGHRS and CDR2 YFSETQ come from the germline V gene. CDR3 length: 15 residues. The CDR3 region is CASGAGGANTGELFF. For the CDR3, the DNA is TGCGCCAGCGGGGCGGGGGGCGCGAACACCGGGGAGCTGTTTTTT. Based on the CDR3 plus reference TRBV5-1 and TRBJ2-2, the full variable domain is KAGVTQTPRYLIKTRGQQVTLSCSPISGHRSVSWYQQTPGQGLQFLFEYFSETQRNKGNFPGRFSGRQFSNSRSEMNVSTLELGDSALYLCASGAGGANTGELFFGEGSRLTVL.

The V gene is TRBV7-9, the J gene TRBJ2-4, with TRBD1 matching 10 bases. The CDR3 is 14 amino acids. V gave up 5 bases and J gave up 3 bases; unmatched junction bases: 1. Germline V lookup: CDR1 SEHNR, CDR2 FQNEAQ (reference sequence). CDR3 in amino acids: CASSGTGVKNIQYF. The CDR3 DNA reads TGTGCCAGCAGCGGGACAGGGGTCAAAAACATTCAGTACTTC.